The entry that follows covers one T cell receptor (beta chain) sequence. The PCR contained 60 Vbeta and 13 Jbeta primers. The protocol was immunoSEQ multiplex PCR, while the TCRdb copy is restricted to in-frame clones and leaves out a portion. The data contain around 150,000 clones, about 82% of them singletons. This CDR3 has 15 residues. Germline lookup yields CDR1 LNHNV and CDR2 YYDKDF (reference sequence). V shed 3 bases, J shed 5 bases, and the junction held 7 bases outside the gene matches. This record comes from a study of cytomegalovirus exposure and HLA in healthy donors. The TCR was taken from a woman aged 25 to 39 in good health and CMV-seropositive. The sequencing input was PBMCs. The chain combines TRBV15 with TRBJ1-1, with 9 bases aligning to TRBD1. Written as DNA, the CDR3 is TGTGCCACCAGCAGGACGACAGGGGGGAGGACTGAAGCTTTCTTT. It is translated as CATSRTTGGRTEAFF.